This T cell receptor (beta chain) appears in the sequencing data of a study of CXCR3-negative and CXCR3-positive naive CD8 T cells. Study as a whole: Cumulative TRB read yield was approximately 135 million, averaging about 1.5 +/- 0.3 million per library.

Germline V CDR1 and CDR2: SGHTA, FQGNSA. CDR3 length: 12 amino acids. In the case of this clonotype: Its antigen is undetermined.

UMI-labeled 5' RACE yielded the TRB cDNA libraries. Following a re-call of the 5' RACE reads, TCRdb has one entry per CDR3 protein and lacks DNA. This sample lists around 120,000 distinct CDR3 sequences; its ten largest clones have 0.5% to 0.75%. Study observations and caveats: TRB CDR3 hydrophobicity was greater in CXCR3-positive naive cells than in CXCR3-negative naive cells.

This chain connects TRBV7-2 to TRBJ1-1. This TCR derives from a human donor in good health. Some clones in this sample may be carry-over from other donors' samples. The sequenced sample was naive CXCR3+ CD8+ T cells from blood. Documented subset: CD45RO-CCR7+CD27+CD95- naive CD8+ T cells expressing CXCR3 (TNR3+). This chain's CDR3 is CASSLYGTEAFF.